This T cell receptor (beta chain) was documented in a study of post-analysis software for immune sequencing data. Study outcomes and limitations: Patients carried roughly 5 TRBV segments more frequently than controls did, and TRBV5-6, TRBV5-1 and TRBV20-1 were among them. Clustering by F measure revealed strong co-clustering among samples prepared together in one batch.

CDR1 LNHNV and CDR2 YYDKDF come from the germline V gene (reference sequence). The CDR3 has 13 amino acids. Trimming took off 4 bases at V and 6 bases at J, with 13 bases between the two ends. This clonotype was seen a handful of times. Its specificity is not known. The library was made from cDNA and included unique molecular identifiers. TCRdb redid the calling of the PCR reads with MiXCR, one entry per CDR3 protein. The sample shows approximately 630,000 distinct CDR3 sequences, 55% to 60% of them seen only once. The rearrangement uses TRBV15 and TRBJ2-7; D may be TRBD2 (5 bases). The TCR comes from a girl under 10 years old with multiple sclerosis. Source material: blood. This CDR3 reads CATSKGPEGEQYF. DNA for the CDR3: TGTGCCACCAGCAAAGGGCCAGAGGGCGAGCAGTACTTC.